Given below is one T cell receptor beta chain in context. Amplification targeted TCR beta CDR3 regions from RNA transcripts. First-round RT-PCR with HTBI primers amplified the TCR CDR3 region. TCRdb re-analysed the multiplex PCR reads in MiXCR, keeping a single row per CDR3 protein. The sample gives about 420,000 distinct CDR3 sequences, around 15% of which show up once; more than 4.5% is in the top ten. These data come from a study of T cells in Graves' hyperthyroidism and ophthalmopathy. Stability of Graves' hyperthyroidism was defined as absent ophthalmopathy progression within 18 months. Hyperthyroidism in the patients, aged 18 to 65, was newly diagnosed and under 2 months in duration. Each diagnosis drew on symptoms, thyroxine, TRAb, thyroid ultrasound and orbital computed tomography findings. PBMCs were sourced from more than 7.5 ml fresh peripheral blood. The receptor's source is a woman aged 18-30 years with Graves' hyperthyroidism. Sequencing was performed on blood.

The CDR3 loop reads CASSLGQGGRETQYF. CDR3 coding DNA: TGTGCCAGCAGTTTAGGGCAGGGAGGGCGGGAGACCCAGTACTTC. J is TRBJ2-5 and V is TRBV27, with TRBD2 identical over 7 bases. This CDR3 has 15 residues. In germline, CDR1 is MNHEY, CDR2 SMNVEV (reference sequence). With 2 bases clipped from V and 5 bases from J, the junction kept 8 bases outside the gene matches.